This T cell receptor beta chain comes out of a study of cytomegalovirus exposure and HLA in healthy donors. The study ran its PCR with 60 Vbeta and 13 Jbeta primers. Assay used: immunoSEQ multiplex PCR; TCRdb lists only in-frame clones, some missing. There are 130,000 to 150,000 clones in the sample; roughly 80% occur only once, and 4% to 5% lies in the top ten. V was clipped by 3 bases and J by 0 bases; unmatched bases: 20. CDR1 LGHNA and CDR2 YNFKEQ come from the germline V gene. The CDR3 sequence is 24 residues long. The chain carries TRBV4-2 and TRBJ2-4, with 16 bases that match TRBD2. This receptor was taken from a man in his forties in good health and CMV-seropositive. Sequencing used PBMCs. For the CDR3, the DNA is TGTGCCAGCAGCCAGGGAGCCGGGACTAGCGGGAGGGGAATAGCTCCCGTAGCCAAAAACATTCAGTACTTC. Amino acids: CASSQGAGTSGRGIAPVAKNIQYF.